The 17 T cell receptor beta chains below all came from one sample that was sequenced in a study of T cell changes during pregnancy in multiple sclerosis. Repertoires were generated with immunoSEQ multiplex PCR, while TCRdb's copy carries only in-frame clones and drops some. The sample holds 34,000 or so clones; roughly 90% are singletons and the top ten take approximately 4.1%. Specimen: CD8+ T cells from peripheral blood mononuclear cells, collected after pregnancy. Receptor source: a female donor with multiple sclerosis, enrolled in a pregnancy study.

The chain combines TRBV4-3 with TRBJ2-7; D might be TRBD2 (6 bases). The CDR3 contains 15 residues. With 6 bases removed from V and 4 bases from J, the gap between germline ends came to 19 bases. Germline-derived CDR1 and CDR2 are LGHNA and YSLEER. For the CDR3, the DNA is TGCGCCAGCAGTCGCGGAATAAAGGGAGGTTACGAGCAGTACTTC. It specifies CASSRGIKGGYEQYF.

J is TRBJ2-7 and V is TRBV13, with 12 bases identical to TRBD1. The CDR3 totals 18 residues. CDR1 is PRHDT and CDR2 is FYEKMQ in the germline V gene (reference sequence). J was trimmed by 2 bases and V by 4 bases; bases with no gene match: 12. CDR3 sequence: CASSSRDRGPRGTYEQYF. CDR3 nucleotides: TGTGCCAGCAGCTCCCGGGACAGGGGGCCTAGGGGTACCTACGAGCAGTACTTC.

The chain employs TRBV7-3 and TRBJ1-1, with TRBD1 as a possible D gene (5 bases). From germline, CDR1 is SGHTA and CDR2 FQGTGA. Trimming took off 5 bases at V and 8 bases at J, with 18 bases between the two ends. There are 14 residues in the CDR3. The CDR3 reads CASSPPLRGSEAFF. CDR3 coding DNA: TGTGCCAGCAGCCCCCCCCTGCGGGGGTCGGAAGCTTTCTTT. The full variable domain, rest sourced from reference TRBV7-3 and TRBJ1-1, is GAGVSQTPSNKVTEKGKYVELRCDPISGHTALYWYRQSLGQGPEFLIYFQGTGAADDSGLPNDRFFAVRPEGSVSTLKIQRTERGDSAVYLCASSPPLRGSEAFFGQGTRLTVV.

The genes are TRBV4-3 and TRBJ2-7; 8 bases match TRBD1. This CDR3 contains 16 residues. V trimming: 1 base; J trimming: 5 bases; junction bases outside the gene matches: 10. CDR1 is LGHNA, CDR2 YSLEER, per germline. This CDR3 is CASSQGVPGGGDEQYF. The CDR3 DNA sequence: TGCGCCAGCAGCCAAGGAGTACCAGGGGGCGGGGACGAGCAGTACTTC.

This clone was seen just once. This sequence joins TRBV30 and TRBJ1-1, with D hard to call. Germline V lookup: CDR1 GTSNPN, CDR2 SVGIG (reference sequence). The CDR3 is 14 residues long. Trimming shortened V by 3 bases and J by 1 base, and 12 bases separated the two germline ends. The CDR3 reads CAWRVMTRNTEAFF. CDR3 coding DNA: TGTGCCTGGAGGGTAATGACAAGGAACACTGAAGCTTTCTTT.

The chain uses TRBV7-9 and TRBJ2-7, with TRBD1 identical over 7 bases. Trimming removed 1 base from V and 6 bases from J; junction bases left unmatched: 3. This CDR3 contains 13 residues. The germline V gene encodes CDR1 SEHNR and CDR2 FQNEAQ (reference sequence). The CDR3 coding sequence is TGTGCCAGCAGCTTAGAGACAGGGAGCGAGCAGTACTTC. This translates into CASSLETGSEQYF.

The chain has TRBV9 and TRBJ1-1, with TRBD1 identical over 8 bases. V gave up 0 bases and J gave up 7 bases; unmatched junction bases: 2. The CDR3 is made up of 13 amino acids. Germline V lookup: CDR1 SGDLS, CDR2 YYNGEE. The CDR3 nucleotides read TGTGCCAGCAGCGTAGGACAGGGGAGTGAAGCTTTCTTT. As protein: CASSVGQGSEAFF. Supplemented by reference TRBV9 and TRBJ1-1, the full variable domain reads DSGVTQTPKHLITATGQRVTLRCSPRSGDLSVYWYQQSLDQGLQFLIQYYNGEERAKGNILERFSAQQFPDLHSELNLSSLELGDSALYFCASSVGQGSEAFFGQGTRLTVV.

CDR3 sequence: CASAGTSGGYTDTQYF. The CDR3 coding sequence is TGTGCCAGCGCCGGGACTAGCGGGGGGTACACAGATACGCAGTATTTT. This sequence joins TRBV2 and TRBJ2-3; 15 positions agree with TRBD2. The germline gives CDR1 SNHLY, CDR2 FYNNEI. The junction had 5 bases not matched to a gene; V was cut back by 8 bases and J by 2 bases. The CDR3 contains 16 residues.

This clone was counted a single time. V and J are TRBV14 and TRBJ1-5; weak D call: TRBD1 (6 bases). The CDR3 has 15 amino acids. The V and J ends lost 1 base and 3 bases respectively, with 10 bases between them. CDR1 and CDR2 (germline): SGHDN, FVKESK. CDR3 protein: CASSQGGGYNQPQHF. CDR3 nucleotides: TGTGCCAGCAGCCAAGGAGGGGGATACAATCAGCCCCAGCATTTT.

J is TRBJ2-5 and V is TRBV2; the D gene is possibly TRBD1 (6 bases). This CDR3 is 13 amino acids long. The germline gives CDR1 SNHLY, CDR2 FYNNEI. With 10 bases removed from V and 2 bases from J, the gap between germline ends came to 14 bases. CDR3 nucleotides: TGTGCCATCCAAGACAGGCTTCAAGAGACCCAGTACTTC. Translated, it gives CAIQDRLQETQYF.

V is TRBV19 and J is TRBJ2-6; a weak D match, TRBD1 (6 bases). The germline V gene encodes CDR1 LNHDA and CDR2 SQIVND (reference sequence). This CDR3 is built from 15 residues. V was cut by 7 bases and J by 0 bases, with 10 bases left in between. CDR3 amino acids: CASMGAHSGANVLTF. For the CDR3, the DNA is TGTGCCAGTATGGGGGCCCACTCTGGGGCCAACGTCCTGACTTTC. The entire variable domain, with the rest obtained from reference TRBV19 and TRBJ2-6, is as follows: DGGITQSPKYLFRKEGQNVTLSCEQNLNHDAMYWYRQDPGQGLRLIYYSQIVNDFQKGDIAEGYSVSREKKESFPLTVTSAQKNPTAFYLCASMGAHSGANVLTFGAGSRLTVL.

The chain recombines TRBV29-1 with TRBJ1-1, with a possible D match to TRBD1 (5 bases). The V end lost 6 bases, the J end lost 10 bases, and 18 bases lay between the germline ends. Germline lookup yields CDR1 SQVTM and CDR2 ANQGSEA. The CDR3 consists of 12 residues. The CDR3 bases are TGCAGCGTCGGGGGTTTCGAGATGGGAGCTTTCTTT. Translation: CSVGGFEMGAFF.

The rearrangement links TRBV9 to TRBJ2-1, with TRBD2 matching over 11 bases. CDR3 length equals 15 residues. Germline V gives CDR1 SGDLS, CDR2 YYNGEE. V shed 4 bases and J 7 bases; nucleotides not matched to a gene: 7. The CDR3 DNA reads TGTGCCAGCAGCTACCCTAGCGGGGGGCGGAATGAGCAGTTCTTC. This sequence encodes CASSYPSGGRNEQFF. The full variable domain, completed using reference TRBV9 and TRBJ2-1, is DSGVTQTPKHLITATGQRVTLRCSPRSGDLSVYWYQQSLDQGLQFLIQYYNGEERAKGNILERFSAQQFPDLHSELNLSSLELGDSALYFCASSYPSGGRNEQFFGPGTRLTVL.

This clone showed up just once. The chain has TRBV13 and TRBJ2-3, with a weak D call TRBD2 (7 bases). The CDR3 loop spans 15 amino acids. The germline gives CDR1 PRHDT, CDR2 FYEKMQ (reference sequence). The V gene lost 0 bases and the J gene lost 6 bases, with 13 bases spanning the gap. The DNA for the CDR3 is TGTGCCAGCAGCTTAGGAGGGGGGGCCCCTGATACGCAGTATTTT. This codes for CASSLGGGAPDTQYF. The full variable domain, with the rest looked up from reference TRBV13 and TRBJ2-3, is AAGVIQSPRHLIKEKRETATLKCYPIPRHDTVYWYQQGPGQDPQFLISFYEKMQSDKGSIPDRFSAQQFSDYHSELNMSSLELGDSALYFCASSLGGGAPDTQYFGPGTRLTVL.

The chain has TRBV4-1 and TRBJ1-1; D is unresolved. The germline V gene has CDR1 MGHRA and CDR2 YSYEKL. The CDR3 runs to 11 residues. Trimming removed 7 bases from V and 3 bases from J, with 6 bases in between. The DNA of the CDR3 is TGCGCCAGCACCGGAGACACTGAAGCTTTCTTT. This codes for CASTGDTEAFF.

This clone was seen only once. The chain is built from TRBV19 and TRBJ1-2, with D maybe TRBD1 (6 bases). Trimming stripped 6 bases from V and 2 bases from J, with 10 bases between. This CDR3 spans 13 amino acids. Germline assignment: CDR1 LNHDA and CDR2 SQIVND (reference sequence). Written as DNA, the CDR3 is TGTGCCAGTAGAGGTGACAGGAACTATGGCTACACCTTC. Amino acids: CASRGDRNYGYTF.

The chain combines TRBV9 with TRBJ2-3; 12 bases agree with TRBD2. The CDR3 has 16 amino acids. With 3 bases clipped from V and 2 bases from J, the junction kept 4 bases outside the gene matches. Per germline, CDR1 SGDLS and CDR2 YYNGEE. The CDR3 sequence: CASSGGTSGLTDTQYF. As DNA, the CDR3 is TGTGCCAGCAGCGGGGGGACTAGCGGGCTCACAGATACGCAGTATTTT.